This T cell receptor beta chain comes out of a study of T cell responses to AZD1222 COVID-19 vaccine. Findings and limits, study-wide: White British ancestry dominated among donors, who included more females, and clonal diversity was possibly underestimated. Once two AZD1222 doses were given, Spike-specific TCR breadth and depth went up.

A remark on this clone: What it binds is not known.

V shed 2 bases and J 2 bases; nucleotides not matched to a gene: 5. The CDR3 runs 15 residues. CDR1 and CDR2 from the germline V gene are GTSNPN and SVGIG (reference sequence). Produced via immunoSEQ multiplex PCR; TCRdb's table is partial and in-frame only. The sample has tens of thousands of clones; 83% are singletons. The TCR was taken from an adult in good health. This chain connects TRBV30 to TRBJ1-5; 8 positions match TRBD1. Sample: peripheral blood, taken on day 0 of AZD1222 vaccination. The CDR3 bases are TGTGCCTGGAGTCGACAGGGGATTGGCAATCAGCCCCAGCATTTT. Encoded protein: CAWSRQGIGNQPQHF.